The T cell receptor beta chain described here comes from a study of T cell repertoires in cytomegalovirus infection. The wider study: TCR beta signatures that were public indicated CMV infection and matching HLA type.

The CDR3 is 16 residues long. Looked up from germline, CDR1 is SGHTA and CDR2 is FQGNSA. V lost 2 bases to trimming and J lost 4 bases; unmatched junction nucleotides: 9. This clonotype was picked up many times. Its antigen is still unknown. Regarding the study as a whole: Dominating the ex vivo response were HLA-C-restricted CMV-specific TCR beta clonotypes. There were carriers of CMV plus the relevant HLA, and cumulative public TCR beta family frequency identified them.

TCRdb called the reads again in MiXCR, with one record for every CDR3 protein. In the table there are some 200,000 distinct CDR3 sequences, approximately 9.7% of which are singletons. Sequencing input: PBMCs. This receptor was obtained from a human donor in good health (CMV status not recorded). Some clones in this sample may be carry-over from other donors' samples. The chain uses TRBV7-2 and TRBJ2-5; TRBD2 matches at 8 bases. Written as DNA, the CDR3 is TGTGCCAGCAGCTTAACTGTCGGGAGGGCCTCAGAGACCCAGTACTTC. It translates to CASSLTVGRASETQYF.